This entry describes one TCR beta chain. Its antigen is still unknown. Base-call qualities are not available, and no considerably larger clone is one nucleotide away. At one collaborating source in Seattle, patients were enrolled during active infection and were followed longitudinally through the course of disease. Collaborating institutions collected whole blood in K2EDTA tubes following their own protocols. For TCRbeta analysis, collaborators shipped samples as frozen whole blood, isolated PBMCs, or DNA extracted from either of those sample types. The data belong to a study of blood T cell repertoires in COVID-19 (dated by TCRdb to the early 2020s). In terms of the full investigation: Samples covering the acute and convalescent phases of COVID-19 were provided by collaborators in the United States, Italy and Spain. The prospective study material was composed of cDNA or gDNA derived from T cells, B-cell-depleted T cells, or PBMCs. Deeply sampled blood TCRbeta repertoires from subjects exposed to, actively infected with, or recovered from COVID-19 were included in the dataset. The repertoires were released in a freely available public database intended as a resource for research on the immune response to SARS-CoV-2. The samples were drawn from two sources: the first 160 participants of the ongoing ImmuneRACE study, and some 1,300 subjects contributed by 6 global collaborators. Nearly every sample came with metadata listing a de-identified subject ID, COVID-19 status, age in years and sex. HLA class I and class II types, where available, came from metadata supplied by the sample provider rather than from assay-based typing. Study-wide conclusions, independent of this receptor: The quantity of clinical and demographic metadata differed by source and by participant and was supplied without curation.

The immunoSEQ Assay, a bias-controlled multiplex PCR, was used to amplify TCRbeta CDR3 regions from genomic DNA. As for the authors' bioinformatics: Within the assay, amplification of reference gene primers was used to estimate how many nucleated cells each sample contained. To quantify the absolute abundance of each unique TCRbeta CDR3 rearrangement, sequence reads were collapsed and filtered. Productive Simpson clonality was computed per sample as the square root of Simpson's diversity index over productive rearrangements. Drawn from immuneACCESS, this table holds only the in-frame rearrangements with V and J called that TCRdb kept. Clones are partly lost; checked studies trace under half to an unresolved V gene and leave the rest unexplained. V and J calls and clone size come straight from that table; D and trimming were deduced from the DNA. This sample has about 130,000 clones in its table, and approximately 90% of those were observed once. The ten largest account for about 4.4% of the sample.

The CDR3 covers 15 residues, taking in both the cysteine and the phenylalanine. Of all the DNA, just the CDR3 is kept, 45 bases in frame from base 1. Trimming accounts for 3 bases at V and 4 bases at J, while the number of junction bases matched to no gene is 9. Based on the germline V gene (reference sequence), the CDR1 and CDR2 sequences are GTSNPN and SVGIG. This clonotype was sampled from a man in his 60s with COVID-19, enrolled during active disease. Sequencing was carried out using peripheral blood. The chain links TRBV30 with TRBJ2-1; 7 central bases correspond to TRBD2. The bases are TGTGCCTGGAGCCGACTAGCCCGAGCTTACAATGAGCAGTTCTTC. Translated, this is CAWSRLARAYNEQFF.